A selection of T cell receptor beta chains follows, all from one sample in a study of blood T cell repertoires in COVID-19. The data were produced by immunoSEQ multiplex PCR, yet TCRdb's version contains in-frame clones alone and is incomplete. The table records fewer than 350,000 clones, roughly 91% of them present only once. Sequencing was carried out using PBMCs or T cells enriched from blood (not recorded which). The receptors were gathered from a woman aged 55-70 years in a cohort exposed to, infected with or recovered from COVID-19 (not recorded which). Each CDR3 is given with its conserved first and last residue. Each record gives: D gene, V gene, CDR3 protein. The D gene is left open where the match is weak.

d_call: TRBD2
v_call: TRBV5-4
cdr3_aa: CASSFRGGSDEQFF

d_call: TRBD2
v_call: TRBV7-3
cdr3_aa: CASSLTGLAGDEQYF

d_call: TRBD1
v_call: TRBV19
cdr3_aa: CASSQTGGHIESDGYTF

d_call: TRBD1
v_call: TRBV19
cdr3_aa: CASRSPGQATDTQYF

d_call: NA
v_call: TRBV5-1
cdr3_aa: CASSSGQTVYEQYF

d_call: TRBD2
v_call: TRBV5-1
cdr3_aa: CASSPLAGARNEQFF

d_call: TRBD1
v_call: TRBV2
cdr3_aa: CASSADRGLGNQPQHF

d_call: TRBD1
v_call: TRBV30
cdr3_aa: CAWAPTGDYGYTF

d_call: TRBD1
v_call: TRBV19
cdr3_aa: CASSNRQGSNEQFF

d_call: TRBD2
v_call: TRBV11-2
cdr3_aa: CASSPTGLASNEQFF

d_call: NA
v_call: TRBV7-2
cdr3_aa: CASSAGLQGPETQYF

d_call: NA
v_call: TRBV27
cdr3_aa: CASSLNEPPVTGELFF

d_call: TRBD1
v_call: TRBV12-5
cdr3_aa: CASGINTGTVNTGELFF

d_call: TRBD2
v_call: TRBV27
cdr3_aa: CASSRTSGRSYEQYF

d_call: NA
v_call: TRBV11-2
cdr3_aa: CASSLGRIGNTEAFF

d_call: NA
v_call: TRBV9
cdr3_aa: CASSVSGDRQFF

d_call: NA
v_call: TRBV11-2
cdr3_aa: CASSTDRSFGGYTF

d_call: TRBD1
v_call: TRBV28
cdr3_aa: CASSLDRGYSPLHF

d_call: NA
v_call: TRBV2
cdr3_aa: CASSEGRGQYF

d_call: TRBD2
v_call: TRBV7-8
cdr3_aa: CASSFSSGRNNEQFF

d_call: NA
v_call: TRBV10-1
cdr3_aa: CASSWGIGEKLFF

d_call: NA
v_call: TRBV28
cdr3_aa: CASSFLGAGNEQYF